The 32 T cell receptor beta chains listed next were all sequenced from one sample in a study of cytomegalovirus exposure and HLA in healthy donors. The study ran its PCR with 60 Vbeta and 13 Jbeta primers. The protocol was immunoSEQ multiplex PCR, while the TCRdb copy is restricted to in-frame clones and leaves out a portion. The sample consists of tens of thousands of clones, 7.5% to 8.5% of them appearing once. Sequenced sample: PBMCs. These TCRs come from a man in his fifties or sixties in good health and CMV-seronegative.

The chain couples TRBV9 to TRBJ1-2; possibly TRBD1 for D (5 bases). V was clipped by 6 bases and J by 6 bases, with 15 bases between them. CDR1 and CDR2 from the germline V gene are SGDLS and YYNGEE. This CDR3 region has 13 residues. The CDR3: CASTPGLRDGYTF. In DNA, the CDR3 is TGTGCCAGCACCCCAGGGCTTAGAGATGGCTACACCTTC.

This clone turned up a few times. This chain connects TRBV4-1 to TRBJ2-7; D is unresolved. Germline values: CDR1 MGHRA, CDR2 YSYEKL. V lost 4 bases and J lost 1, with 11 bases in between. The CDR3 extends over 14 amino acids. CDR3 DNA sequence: TGCGCCAGCAGCCTCCCTGGCAGGTCCTACGAGCAGTACTTC. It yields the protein CASSLPGRSYEQYF.

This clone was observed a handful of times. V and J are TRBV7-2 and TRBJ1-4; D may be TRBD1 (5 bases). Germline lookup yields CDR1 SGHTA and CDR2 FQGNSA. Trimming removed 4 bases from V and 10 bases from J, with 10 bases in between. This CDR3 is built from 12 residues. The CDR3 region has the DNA TGTGCCAGCAGCTCCGGAGGGGTAAAACTGTTTTTT. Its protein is CASSSGGVKLFF.

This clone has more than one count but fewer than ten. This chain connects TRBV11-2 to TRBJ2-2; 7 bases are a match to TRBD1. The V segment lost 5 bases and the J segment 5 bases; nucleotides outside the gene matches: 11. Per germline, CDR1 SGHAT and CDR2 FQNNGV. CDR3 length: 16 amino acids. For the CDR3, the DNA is TGTGCCAGCAGCCCACGACAGGGAGTATGGACCGGGGAGCTGTTTTTT. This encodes CASSPRQGVWTGELFF.

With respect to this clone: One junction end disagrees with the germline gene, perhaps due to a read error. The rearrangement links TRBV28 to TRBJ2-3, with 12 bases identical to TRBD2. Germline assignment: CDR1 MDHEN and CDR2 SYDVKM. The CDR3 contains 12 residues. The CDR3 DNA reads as TGTGCCAGCAGGCCTACTAGCGGGGGGACCCATTTT. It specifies CASRPTSGGTHF.

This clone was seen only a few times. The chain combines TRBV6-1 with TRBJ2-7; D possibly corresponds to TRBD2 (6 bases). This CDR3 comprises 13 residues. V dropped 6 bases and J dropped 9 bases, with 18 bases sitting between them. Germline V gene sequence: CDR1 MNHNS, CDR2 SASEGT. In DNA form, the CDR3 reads TGTGCCAGCAGGCGGGAAATAGCCTCGGTGCAGTACTTC. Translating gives CASRREIASVQYF.

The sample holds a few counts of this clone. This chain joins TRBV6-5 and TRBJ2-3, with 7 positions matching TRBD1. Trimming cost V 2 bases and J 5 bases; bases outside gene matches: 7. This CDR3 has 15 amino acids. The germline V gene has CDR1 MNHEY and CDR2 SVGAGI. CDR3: CASSYRDSRGDTQYF. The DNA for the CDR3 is TGTGCCAGCAGTTACCGGGACAGTCGGGGAGATACGCAGTATTTT.

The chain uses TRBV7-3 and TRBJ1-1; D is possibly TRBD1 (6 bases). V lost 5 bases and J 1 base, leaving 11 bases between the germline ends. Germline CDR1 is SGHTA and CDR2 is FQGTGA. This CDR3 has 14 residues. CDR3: CASSQTGQNTEAFF. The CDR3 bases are TGTGCCAGCAGCCAGACGGGACAGAACACTGAAGCTTTCTTT.

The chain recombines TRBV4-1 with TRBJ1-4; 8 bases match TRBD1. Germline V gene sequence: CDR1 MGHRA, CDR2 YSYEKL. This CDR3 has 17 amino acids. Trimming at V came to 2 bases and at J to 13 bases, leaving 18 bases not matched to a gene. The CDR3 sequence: CASSQTRDDTGGRRLFF. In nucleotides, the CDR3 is TGCGCCAGCAGCCAAACCAGGGACGATACAGGGGGACGAAGACTGTTTTTT.

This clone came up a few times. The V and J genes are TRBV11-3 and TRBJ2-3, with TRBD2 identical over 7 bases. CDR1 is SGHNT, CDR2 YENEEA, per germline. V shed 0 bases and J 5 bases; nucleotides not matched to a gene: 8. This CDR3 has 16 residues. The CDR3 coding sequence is TGTGCCAGCAGCTTAGATGGAACGGGGGGTTTAGATACGCAGTATTTT. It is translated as CASSLDGTGGLDTQYF. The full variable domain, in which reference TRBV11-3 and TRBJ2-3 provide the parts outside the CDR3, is EAGVVQSPRYKIIEKKQPVAFWCNPISGHNTLYWYLQNLGQGPELLIRYENEEAVDDSQLPKDRFSAERLKGVDSTLKIQPAELGDSAVYLCASSLDGTGGLDTQYFGPGTRLTVL.

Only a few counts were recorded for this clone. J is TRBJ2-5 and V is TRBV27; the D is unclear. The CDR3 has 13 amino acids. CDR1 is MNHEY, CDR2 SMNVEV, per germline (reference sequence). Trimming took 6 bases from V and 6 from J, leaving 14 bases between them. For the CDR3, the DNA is TGTGCCAGCAGCCCTATGAGGCGCAAGACCCAGTACTTC. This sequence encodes CASSPMRRKTQYF.

CDR3 in DNA: TGTGCCTGGAGTGTACGGGGGAGTAATGAAAAACTGTTTTTT. It encodes CAWSVRGSNEKLFF. This chain joins TRBV30 and TRBJ1-4, with D maybe TRBD1 (5 bases). Germline V gene sequence: CDR1 GTSNPN, CDR2 SVGIG (reference sequence). The CDR3 loop spans 14 amino acids. Trimming left V 0 bases short and J 4 bases short, with 9 bases between.

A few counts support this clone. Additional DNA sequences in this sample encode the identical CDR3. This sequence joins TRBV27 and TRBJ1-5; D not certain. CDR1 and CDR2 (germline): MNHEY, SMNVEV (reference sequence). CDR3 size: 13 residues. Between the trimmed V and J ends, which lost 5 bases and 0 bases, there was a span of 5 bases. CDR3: CASSGRSNQPQHF. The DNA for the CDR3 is TGTGCCAGCAGTGGCCGTAGCAATCAGCCCCAGCATTTT.

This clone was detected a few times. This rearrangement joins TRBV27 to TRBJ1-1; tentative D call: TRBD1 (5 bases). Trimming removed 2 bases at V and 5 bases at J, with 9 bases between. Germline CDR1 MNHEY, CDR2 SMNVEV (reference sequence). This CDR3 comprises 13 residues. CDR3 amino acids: CASSLQGRTEAFF. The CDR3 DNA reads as TGTGCCAGCAGTTTACAGGGCAGAACTGAAGCTTTCTTT.

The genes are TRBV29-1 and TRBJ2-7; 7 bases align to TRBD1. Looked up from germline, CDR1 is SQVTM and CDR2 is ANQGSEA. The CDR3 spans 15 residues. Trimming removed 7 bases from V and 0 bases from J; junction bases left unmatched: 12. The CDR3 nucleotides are TGCAGCGGGGTAAACGCGACAGGGTCCTCCTACGAGCAGTACTTC. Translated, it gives CSGVNATGSSYEQYF.

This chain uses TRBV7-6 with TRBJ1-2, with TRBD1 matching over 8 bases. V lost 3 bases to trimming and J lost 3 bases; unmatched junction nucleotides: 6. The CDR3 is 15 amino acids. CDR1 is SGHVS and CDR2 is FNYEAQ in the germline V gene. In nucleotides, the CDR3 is TGTGCCAGCAGCTTTGAAACAGGGGGACACTATGGCTACACCTTC. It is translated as CASSFETGGHYGYTF.

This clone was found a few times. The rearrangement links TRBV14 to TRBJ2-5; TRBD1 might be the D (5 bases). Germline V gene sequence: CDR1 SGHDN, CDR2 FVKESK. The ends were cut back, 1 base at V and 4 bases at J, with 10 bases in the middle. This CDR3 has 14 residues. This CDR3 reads CASSQVVGAETQYF. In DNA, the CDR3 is TGTGCCAGCAGCCAAGTGGTTGGGGCAGAGACCCAGTACTTC.

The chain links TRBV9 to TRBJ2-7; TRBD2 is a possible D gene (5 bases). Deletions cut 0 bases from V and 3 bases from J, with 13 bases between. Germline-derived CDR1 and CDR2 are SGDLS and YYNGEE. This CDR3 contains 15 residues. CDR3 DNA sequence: TGTGCCAGCAGCGTAGAATCTGGACTGCACTACGAGCAGTACTTC. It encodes CASSVESGLHYEQYF.

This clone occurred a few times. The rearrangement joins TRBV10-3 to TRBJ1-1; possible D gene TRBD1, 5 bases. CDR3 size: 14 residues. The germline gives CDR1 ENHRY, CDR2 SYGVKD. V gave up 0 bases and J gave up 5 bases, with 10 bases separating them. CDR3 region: CAISESQGRTEAFF. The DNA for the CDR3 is TGTGCCATCAGTGAGTCTCAGGGTAGAACTGAAGCTTTCTTT.

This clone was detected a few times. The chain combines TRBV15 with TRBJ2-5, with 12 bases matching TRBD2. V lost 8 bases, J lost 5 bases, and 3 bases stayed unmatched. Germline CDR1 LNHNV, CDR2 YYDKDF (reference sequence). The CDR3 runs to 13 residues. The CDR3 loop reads CATGLAGRETQYF. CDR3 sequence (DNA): TGTGCCACCGGACTAGCGGGAAGGGAGACCCAGTACTTC.

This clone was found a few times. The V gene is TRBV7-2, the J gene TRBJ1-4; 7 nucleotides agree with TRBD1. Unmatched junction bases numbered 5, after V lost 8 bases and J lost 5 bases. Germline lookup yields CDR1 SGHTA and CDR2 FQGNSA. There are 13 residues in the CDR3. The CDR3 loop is CASGTATNEKLFF. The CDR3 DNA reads TGTGCCAGCGGGACAGCCACCAATGAAAAACTGTTTTTT.

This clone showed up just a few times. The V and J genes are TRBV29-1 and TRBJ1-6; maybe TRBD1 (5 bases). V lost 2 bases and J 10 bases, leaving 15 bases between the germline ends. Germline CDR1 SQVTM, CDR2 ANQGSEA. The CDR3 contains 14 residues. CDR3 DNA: TGCAGCGTTGAACGACGGGGGTCTGGGTCACCCCTCCACTTT. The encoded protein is CSVERRGSGSPLHF.

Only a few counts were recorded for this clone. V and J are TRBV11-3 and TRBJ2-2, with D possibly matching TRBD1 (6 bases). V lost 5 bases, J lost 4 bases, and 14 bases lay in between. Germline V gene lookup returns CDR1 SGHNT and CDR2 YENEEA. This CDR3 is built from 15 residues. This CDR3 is CASSQAGVFTGELFF. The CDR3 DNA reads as TGTGCCAGCAGCCAGGCAGGGGTGTTCACCGGGGAGCTGTTTTTT. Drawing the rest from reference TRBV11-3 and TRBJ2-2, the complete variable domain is EAGVVQSPRYKIIEKKQPVAFWCNPISGHNTLYWYLQNLGQGPELLIRYENEEAVDDSQLPKDRFSAERLKGVDSTLKIQPAELGDSAVYLCASSQAGVFTGELFFGEGSRLTVL.

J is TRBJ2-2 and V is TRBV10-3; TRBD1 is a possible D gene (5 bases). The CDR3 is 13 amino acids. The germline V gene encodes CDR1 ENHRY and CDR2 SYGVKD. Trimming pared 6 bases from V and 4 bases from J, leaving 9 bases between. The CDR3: CAIRPQATGELFF. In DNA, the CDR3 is TGTGCCATCAGACCACAGGCCACCGGGGAGCTGTTTTTT.

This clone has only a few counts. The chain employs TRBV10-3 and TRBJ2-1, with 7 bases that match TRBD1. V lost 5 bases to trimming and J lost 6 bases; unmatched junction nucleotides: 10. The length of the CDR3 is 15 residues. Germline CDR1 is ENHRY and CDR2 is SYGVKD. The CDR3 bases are TGTGCCATCAGTTCTGACAGGGATCATATCAATGAGCAGTTCTTC. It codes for CAISSDRDHINEQFF.

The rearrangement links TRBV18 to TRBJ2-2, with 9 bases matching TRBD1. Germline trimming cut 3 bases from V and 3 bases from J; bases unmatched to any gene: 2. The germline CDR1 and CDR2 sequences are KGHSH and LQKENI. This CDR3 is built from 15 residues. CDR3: CASSPGTGHTGELFF. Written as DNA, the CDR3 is TGTGCCAGCTCACCCGGGACAGGGCACACCGGGGAGCTGTTTTTT.

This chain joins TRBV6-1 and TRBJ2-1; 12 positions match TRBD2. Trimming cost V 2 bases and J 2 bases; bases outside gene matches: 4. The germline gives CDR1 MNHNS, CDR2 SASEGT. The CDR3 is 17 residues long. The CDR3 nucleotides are TGTGCCAGCAGTGAACCGGGACTAGCGGGTCCCTACAATGAGCAGTTCTTC. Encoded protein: CASSEPGLAGPYNEQFF.

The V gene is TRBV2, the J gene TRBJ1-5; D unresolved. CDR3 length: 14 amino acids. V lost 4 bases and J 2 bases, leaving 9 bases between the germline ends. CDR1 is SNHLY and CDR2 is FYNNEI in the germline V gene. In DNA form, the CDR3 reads TGTGCCAGCAGTGTGGCCGGGGGCAATCAGCCCCAGCATTTT. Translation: CASSVAGGNQPQHF.

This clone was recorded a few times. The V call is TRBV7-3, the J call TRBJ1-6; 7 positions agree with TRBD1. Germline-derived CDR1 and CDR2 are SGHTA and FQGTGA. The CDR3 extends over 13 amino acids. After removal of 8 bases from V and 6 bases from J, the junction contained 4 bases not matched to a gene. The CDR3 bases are TGTGCCAGCGGTGACAGGGTTAATTCACCCCTCCACTTT. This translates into CASGDRVNSPLHF. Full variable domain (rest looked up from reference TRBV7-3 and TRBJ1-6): GAGVSQTPSNKVTEKGKYVELRCDPISGHTALYWYRQSLGQGPEFLIYFQGTGAADDSGLPNDRFFAVRPEGSVSTLKIQRTERGDSAVYLCASGDRVNSPLHFGNGTRLTVT.

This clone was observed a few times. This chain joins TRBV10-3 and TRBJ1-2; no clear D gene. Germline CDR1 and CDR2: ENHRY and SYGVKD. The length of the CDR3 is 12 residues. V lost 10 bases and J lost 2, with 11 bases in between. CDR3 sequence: CATLAENYGYTF. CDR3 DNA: TGTGCCACCTTAGCGGAGAACTATGGCTACACCTTC.

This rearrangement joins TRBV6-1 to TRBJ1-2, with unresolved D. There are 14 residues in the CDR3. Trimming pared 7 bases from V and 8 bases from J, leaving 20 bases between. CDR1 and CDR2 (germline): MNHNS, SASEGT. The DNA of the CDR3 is TGTGCCAGCACTCAACCAGGCGTTTCTATGGGCTACACCTTC. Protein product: CASTQPGVSMGYTF.

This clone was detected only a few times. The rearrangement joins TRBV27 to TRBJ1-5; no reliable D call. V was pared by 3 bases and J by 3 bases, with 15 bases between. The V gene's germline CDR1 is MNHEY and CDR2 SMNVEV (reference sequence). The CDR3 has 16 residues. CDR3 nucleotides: TGTGCCAGCAGTTTGTCCGCGGGTGCCACCAATCAGCCCCAGCATTTT. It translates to CASSLSAGATNQPQHF.